This passage covers 20 T cell receptor beta chains from one sample sequenced in a study of post-analysis software for immune sequencing data. TCR beta cDNA libraries had unique molecular identifiers. MiXCR, applied by TCRdb to the PCR reads, yields one record per CDR3 protein. Found here are some 700,000 distinct CDR3 sequences, approximately 59% of them singletons; the top ten hold roughly 10%. These receptors' targets are unknown. Study results and caveats: Controls had lower frequencies than patients of 4 or 5 TRBV segments, which included TRBV5-6, TRBV5-1 and TRBV20-1.

Specimen: blood. These receptors were obtained from a girl aged 2-10 years with multiple sclerosis.

The chain employs TRBV29-1 and TRBJ2-3; weak D call: TRBD1 (6 bases). The V gene lost 1 base and the J gene lost 5 bases, with 10 bases spanning the gap. CDR1 is SQVTM, CDR2 ANQGSEA, per germline. This CDR3 is 13 amino acids long. Written as DNA, the CDR3 is TGCAGCGTTGAAGGGGGGCGAGGAGATACGCAGTATTTT. As protein: CSVEGGRGDTQYF.

This sequence joins TRBV18 and TRBJ2-7; either TRBD1 or TRBD2 may fit D (6 bases each). The V end was cut by 6 bases, the J end by 3 bases, with 24 bases between. Germline CDR1 and CDR2: KGHSH and LQKENI. This CDR3 has 17 amino acids. The CDR3 region is CASSSQGRNNRNYEQYF. DNA of the CDR3: TGTGCCAGCTCCTCTCAGGGGAGGAACAACAGGAACTACGAGCAGTACTTC.

The chain carries TRBV6-2 or TRBV6-3 and TRBJ2-5; 8 bases fit TRBD1. Germline trimming cut 2 bases from V and 7 bases from J; bases unmatched to any gene: 9. This CDR3 contains 15 residues. Looked up from germline, CDR1 is MNHEY and CDR2 is SVGEGT. CDR3 nucleotides: TGTGCCAGCAGTTACGGACAGGGTTTTAGGGGGACCCAGTACTTC. It translates to CASSYGQGFRGTQYF.

This chain uses TRBV9 with TRBJ2-1; tentatively, D is TRBD1 (6 bases). CDR1 is SGDLS, CDR2 YYNGEE, per germline. The CDR3 consists of 14 residues. Trimming took off 3 bases at V and 7 bases at J, with 14 bases between the two ends. The CDR3 DNA is TGTGCCAGCAGCGGGGGACACCATGGGAATGAGCAGTTCTTC. It codes for CASSGGHHGNEQFF. The full variable domain, in which reference TRBV9 and TRBJ2-1 provide the parts outside the CDR3, is DSGVTQTPKHLITATGQRVTLRCSPRSGDLSVYWYQQSLDQGLQFLIQYYNGEERAKGNILERFSAQQFPDLHSELNLSSLELGDSALYFCASSGGHHGNEQFFGPGTRLTVL.

The chain links TRBV20-1 to TRBJ2-1, with 7 bases aligning to TRBD2. Germline V gives CDR1 DFQATT, CDR2 SNEGSKA (reference sequence). The CDR3 loop spans 15 amino acids. Trimming removed 7 bases from V and 0 bases from J; junction bases left unmatched: 9. As DNA, the CDR3 is TGCAGTGTGTCCAGCGGGATGGGCTCCTACAATGAGCAGTTCTTC. Translated: CSVSSGMGSYNEQFF.

The genes are TRBV7-2 and TRBJ2-2, with D possibly being TRBD2 (6 bases). The length of the CDR3 is 18 residues. V was trimmed by 5 bases and J by 0 bases, leaving 19 bases between them. CDR1 is SGHTA and CDR2 is FQGNSA in the germline V gene. CDR3 sequence: CASSLRPRRTTNTGELFF. CDR3 bases: TGTGCCAGCAGCCTCCGGCCCAGGAGGACTACGAACACCGGGGAGCTGTTTTTT.

The chain has TRBV3-1 and TRBJ2-7; no clear D gene. The CDR3 contains 14 residues. From germline, CDR1 is LGHDT and CDR2 YNNKEL (reference sequence). V was cut by 4 bases and J by 0 bases, with 10 bases left in between. The CDR3 loop reads CASSPTVSSYEQYF. In DNA, the CDR3 is TGTGCCAGCAGCCCCACAGTGAGCTCCTACGAGCAGTACTTC.

This clonotype was picked up one time. V gene TRBV11-2 combines with J gene TRBJ1-1, with D perhaps matching TRBD1 (5 bases). Germline V gene data show CDR1 as SGHAT and CDR2 as FQNNGV. The CDR3 has 16 amino acids. Trimming shortened V by 4 bases and J by 0 bases, and 15 bases separated the two germline ends. Here the CDR3 reads CASSSGTDPMNTEAFF. The CDR3, as DNA: TGTGCCAGCAGCTCCGGGACGGACCCCATGAACACTGAAGCTTTCTTT.

V is TRBV7-6 and J is TRBJ2-1; 8 bases align to TRBD2. Trimming at V came to 5 bases and at J to 9 bases, leaving 12 bases not matched to a gene. From germline, CDR1 is SGHVS and CDR2 FNYEAQ. This CDR3 has 15 amino acids. The CDR3 DNA reads as TGTGCCAGCAGCCGATACGATACTAGCGGTCCTGAGCAGTTCTTC. It translates to CASSRYDTSGPEQFF.

V usage is TRBV6-6 and J usage is TRBJ2-2; 10 bases map to TRBD1. CDR3 length: 16 residues. V trimming: 1 base; J trimming: 6 bases; junction bases outside the gene matches: 5. Germline-derived CDR1 and CDR2 are MNHNY and SVGAGI (reference sequence). CDR3 region: CASSYLQTGGPGELFF. CDR3 sequence (DNA): TGTGCCAGCAGTTACTTGCAGACAGGGGGCCCCGGGGAGCTGTTTTTT.

Only one count was recorded for this clonotype. This rearrangement joins TRBV7-6 to TRBJ2-3; 7 bases map to TRBD2. There are 15 residues in the CDR3. Per the germline V gene, CDR1 is SGHVS and CDR2 is FNYEAQ. Trimming at V came to 4 bases and at J to 6 bases, leaving 10 bases not matched to a gene. The CDR3, as DNA: TGTGCCAGCAGCTCCTCGGCGGGAGAGGCGGATACGCAGTATTTT. Residues: CASSSSAGEADTQYF.

V usage is TRBV10-3 and J usage is TRBJ2-3; D could derive from TRBD1 or TRBD2 (5 bases each). V was trimmed by 4 bases and J by 3 bases, leaving 23 bases between them. The CDR3 sequence is 18 residues long. The V gene's germline CDR1 is ENHRY and CDR2 SYGVKD. This chain's CDR3 is CAISGSSTDPGRTDTQYF. The CDR3 DNA reads as TGTGCCATCAGTGGATCTTCGACAGATCCGGGGAGAACAGATACGCAGTATTTT.

The chain joins TRBV12-3 or TRBV12-4 to TRBJ1-4; no definite D call. The CDR3 length is 14 residues. Trimming took off 6 bases at V and 7 bases at J, with 15 bases between the two ends. CDR3 sequence: CASRLTGEGEKLFF. CDR3 bases: TGTGCCAGCAGGCTGACGGGAGAGGGTGAAAAACTGTTTTTT.

The chain is built from TRBV10-2 and TRBJ1-1; no clear D. Germline V gene lookup returns CDR1 WSHSY and CDR2 SAAADI. Trimming cost V 0 bases and J 3 bases, with 11 bases left between them. The CDR3 loop spans 15 amino acids. CDR3 sequence (DNA): TGCGCCAGCAGTGAGTCTAGACAAAGGGACACTGAAGCTTTCTTT. It specifies CASSESRQRDTEAFF.

The J gene is TRBJ1-2, the V gene TRBV10-3, with 7 nucleotides matching TRBD1. Germline CDR1 is ENHRY and CDR2 is SYGVKD. The V and J ends lost 5 bases and 12 bases, in that order; junction bases with no gene match: 9. This CDR3 contains 12 residues. The CDR3 loop reads CAISPTDRAHTF. In DNA form, the CDR3 reads TGTGCCATCAGTCCCACAGACAGGGCCCACACCTTC.

The chain joins TRBV6-1 to TRBJ2-1; 15 bases align to TRBD2. In germline, CDR1 is MNHNS, CDR2 SASEGT. J was trimmed by 0 bases and V by 6 bases; bases with no gene match: 15. CDR3 length: 21 residues. In DNA form, the CDR3 reads TGTGCCAGCAGCACTACGACGGTGGGACTAGCGGGGGGCTACTCCTACAATGAGCAGTTCTTC. Translation: CASSTTTVGLAGGYSYNEQFF.

This clonotype appeared once. Compared with germline, one end of the junction differs, possibly owing to a read error. V is TRBV6-2 or TRBV6-3 and J is TRBJ2-5, with 7 nucleotides matching TRBD1. The CDR3 runs to 15 residues. CDR1 MNHEY and CDR2 SVGEGT come from the germline V gene. The CDR3 DNA is TGTGCCAGTAGTTACTCGAGGGGGCCGCTGGAGACCCAGTACTTC. It codes for CASSYSRGPLETQYF.

This sequence joins TRBV5-1 and TRBJ2-3; TRBD2 is a possible D gene (6 bases). Germline loops: CDR1 SGHRS, CDR2 YFSETQ. The V end was cut by 5 bases, the J end by 6 bases, with 22 bases between. This CDR3 has 16 residues. In DNA, the CDR3 is TGCGCCAGCAGTTTGACCGGGACTTCTACAGTGGATACGCAGTATTTT. The encoded protein is CASSLTGTSTVDTQYF.

This clonotype was picked up a small number of times. The chain joins TRBV5-1 to TRBJ1-1, with D possibly being TRBD1 (5 bases). Trimming took 3 bases from V and 1 from J, leaving 16 bases between them. CDR1 and CDR2 (germline): SGHRS, YFSETQ. The CDR3 has 16 amino acids. CDR3 sequence reads: CASSSGEQIPNTEAFF. The CDR3 region has the DNA TGCGCCAGCAGCTCGGGGGAACAGATCCCGAACACTGAAGCTTTCTTT.

This clonotype was seen a single time. The V call is TRBV12-3 or TRBV12-4, the J call TRBJ2-1; 10 nucleotides align to TRBD1. The CDR3 has 15 residues. Losses at the gene ends were 5 bases for V and 8 bases for J; bases not matched to a gene: 9. The CDR3 region has the DNA TGTGCCAGCAGTACCGGGACAGGGGTCAGCTATGAGCAGTTCTTC. Translation gives CASSTGTGVSYEQFF.